Following are 19 T cell receptor beta chains from one sample sequenced in a study of blood T cell repertoires in COVID-19. Here immunoSEQ multiplex PCR was the method, and the copy in TCRdb shows in-frame clones only, minus some. The sample holds fewer than 300,000 clones, over 70% seen once. The sequencing sample was made of peripheral blood. All receptors come from a woman at least 80 years old with acute or convalescent COVID-19.

The genes are TRBV6-5 and TRBJ2-5, with 7 bases that match TRBD1. V trimming: 5 bases; J trimming: 1 base; junction bases outside the gene matches: 7. The CDR3 length is 15 residues. Germline V gives CDR1 MNHEY, CDR2 SVGAGI. CDR3 DNA sequence: TGTGCCAGCAGTCTTAGAGGGGGCGCCCAAGAGACCCAGTACTTC. Translation gives CASSLRGGAQETQYF.

The CDR3 reads CASSSHRGLGEKLFF. CDR3 DNA: TGTGCCAGCAGCTCACACAGGGGGCTGGGGGAAAAACTGTTTTTT. The genes are TRBV7-9 and TRBJ1-4; 9 nucleotides agree with TRBD1. Germline loops: CDR1 SEHNR, CDR2 FQNEAQ (reference sequence). The CDR3 runs to 15 residues. The junction had 8 bases not matched to a gene; V was cut back by 4 bases and J by 8 bases.

In this sample, this clone turned up many times. The rearrangement joins TRBV28 to TRBJ2-7; D possibly corresponds to TRBD1 (6 bases). Per germline, CDR1 MDHEN and CDR2 SYDVKM. The CDR3 length is 12 residues. Trimming left V 8 bases short and J 3 bases short, with 11 bases between. The CDR3: CASAPGDYEQYF. CDR3 nucleotide sequence: TGTGCCAGCGCCCCAGGGGACTACGAGCAGTACTTC.

This sequence joins TRBV18 and TRBJ1-1, with D possibly being TRBD1 (5 bases). Per germline, CDR1 KGHSH and CDR2 LQKENI. The CDR3 has 14 amino acids. The V gene lost 3 bases and the J gene lost 2 bases, with 10 bases spanning the gap. The CDR3 spells CASSPLRTNTEAFF. CDR3 DNA sequence: TGTGCCAGCTCACCTCTTCGGACAAACACTGAAGCTTTCTTT.

V usage is TRBV19 and J usage is TRBJ1-1; no clear D. Germline CDR1 and CDR2: LNHDA and SQIVND (reference sequence). Between the trimmed V and J ends, which lost 4 bases and 4 bases, there was a span of 13 bases. The CDR3 has 14 amino acids. This CDR3 reads CASSSTTRGTEAFF. In DNA, the CDR3 is TGTGCCAGTAGTAGCACGACCCGGGGCACTGAAGCTTTCTTT.

The chain is built from TRBV7-2 and TRBJ2-1; TRBD2 agrees at 10 bases. Germline V gives CDR1 SGHTA, CDR2 FQGNSA. This CDR3 spans 17 amino acids. J was trimmed by 4 bases and V by 5 bases; bases with no gene match: 11. Written as DNA, the CDR3 is TGTGCCAGCAGCCACTCAACTAGCGGGGTAGTTTACAATGAGCAGTTCTTC. This translates into CASSHSTSGVVYNEQFF.

This chain links TRBV2 with TRBJ2-7; D remains ambiguous. CDR3 length: 13 amino acids. The germline gives CDR1 SNHLY, CDR2 FYNNEI. The germline V and J ends were trimmed by 5 bases and 6 bases, with 14 bases remaining between them. CDR3 region: CASSPSANSEQYF. DNA of the CDR3: TGTGCCAGCAGTCCAAGCGCGAATTCCGAGCAGTACTTC.

This chain connects TRBV2 to TRBJ2-1; 8 bases are shared with TRBD2. CDR3 size: 13 residues. V dropped 7 bases and J dropped 9; count of bases not matched to a gene: 8. CDR1 is SNHLY, CDR2 FYNNEI, per germline. The CDR3 coding sequence is TGTGCCAGCAAATCGGGAGGGCCGAGTGAGCAGTTCTTC. This codes for CASKSGGPSEQFF.

This chain uses TRBV6-2 or TRBV6-3 with TRBJ2-3; 10 positions agree with TRBD2. The CDR3 runs 16 residues. Germline lookup yields CDR1 MNHEY and CDR2 SVGEGT. The V and J ends lost 2 bases and 2 bases, in that order; junction bases with no gene match: 4. CDR3 sequence reads: CASSYLAGVPTDTQYF. The DNA of the CDR3 is TGTGCCAGCAGTTACCTAGCGGGGGTTCCCACAGATACGCAGTATTTT.

The V gene is TRBV3-1 (or the pseudogene TRBV3-2), the J gene TRBJ2-1; 10 bases fit TRBD1. J gave up 8 bases and V 3 bases, and 22 bases lay outside the gene matches. Looked up from germline, CDR1 is LGHDT and CDR2 is YNNKEL (reference sequence). The CDR3 has 20 residues. The CDR3 nucleotides read TGTGCCAGCAGCCACAACGACAGGGGGCGGCGCGCGGCGGGGGGTCATGAGCAGTTCTTC. This translates into CASSHNDRGRRAAGGHEQFF.

The rearrangement uses TRBV5-1 and TRBJ2-3, with D perhaps matching TRBD2 (6 bases). V gave up 4 bases and J gave up 6 bases, with 21 bases separating them. Germline CDR1 reads SGHRS; CDR2 reads YFSETQ. The CDR3 covers 16 residues. The CDR3 sequence is CASSPTGLPIGDTQYF. DNA for the CDR3: TGCGCCAGCAGCCCGACGGGACTCCCGATTGGGGATACGCAGTATTTT.

J is TRBJ1-5 and V is TRBV27; D is unresolved. V shed 3 bases and J shed 2 bases, with 11 bases lying between them. CDR1 is MNHEY, CDR2 SMNVEV, per germline (reference sequence). The CDR3 runs to 15 residues. CDR3 loop: CASSLGSLGNQPQHF. The CDR3 DNA follows: TGTGCCAGCAGTTTGGGGAGTTTGGGCAATCAGCCCCAGCATTTT.

V and J are TRBV7-9 and TRBJ1-2; D might be TRBD1 (5 bases). The V end lost 5 bases, the J end lost 6 bases, and 16 bases lay between the germline ends. Looked up from germline, CDR1 is SEHNR and CDR2 is FQNEAQ (reference sequence). There are 14 residues in the CDR3. The CDR3 loop reads CASSRGSAANGYTF. The CDR3 nucleotides are TGTGCCAGCAGCCGGGGGTCGGCAGCGAATGGCTACACCTTC.

J is TRBJ2-4 and V is TRBV3-1 (or the pseudogene TRBV3-2); 8 nucleotides line up with TRBD1. Germline V gene data show CDR1 as LGHDT and CDR2 as YNNKEL (reference sequence). With 4 bases clipped from V and 3 bases from J, the junction kept 5 bases outside the gene matches. The CDR3 covers 15 residues. The CDR3 nucleotides are TGTGCCAGCAGCCTCCGGACAGGGAGCAAAAACATTCAGTACTTC. Encoded protein: CASSLRTGSKNIQYF.

The genes are TRBV25-1 and TRBJ2-5, with TRBD2 identical over 8 bases. With 1 base clipped from V and 5 bases from J, the junction kept 6 bases outside the gene matches. CDR1 is MGHDK, CDR2 SYGVNS, per germline. The CDR3 covers 15 residues. CDR3 sequence: CASSESGRTSETQYF. DNA of the CDR3: TGTGCCAGCAGTGAATCCGGGAGGACTAGCGAGACCCAGTACTTC.

The chain joins TRBV5-4 to TRBJ2-1; 9 bases are shared with TRBD2. Germline trimming cut 4 bases from V and 5 bases from J; bases unmatched to any gene: 4. The CDR3 has 14 residues. The V gene's germline CDR1 is SGHNT and CDR2 YYREEE (reference sequence). The CDR3: CASSAGLADNEQFF. CDR3 in DNA: TGTGCCAGCAGCGCGGGACTAGCAGACAATGAGCAGTTCTTC.

This clone was recorded once. The CDR3 DNA is TGTGCCAGCAGCAAAAGTTATCAGGGGGTGGACTATGGCTACACCTTC. This encodes CASSKSYQGVDYGYTF. V usage is TRBV21-1 and J usage is TRBJ1-2; TRBD1, the D gene given by the table, was not confirmed from the DNA. TRBV21-1 is a pseudogene locus. This CDR3 comprises 16 residues.

The V call is TRBV7-2, the J call TRBJ2-6; 8 bases map to TRBD1. The length of the CDR3 is 14 residues. Unmatched junction bases numbered 5, after V lost 4 bases and J lost 9 bases. Germline V gene sequence: CDR1 SGHTA, CDR2 FQGNSA. The CDR3 loop is CASSSGQAVNVLTF. DNA for the CDR3: TGTGCCAGCAGCTCGGGACAGGCCGTCAACGTCCTGACTTTC.

This rearrangement joins TRBV15 to TRBJ2-5, with D unresolved. Deletions cut 0 bases from V and 2 bases from J, with 10 bases between. Germline lookup yields CDR1 LNHNV and CDR2 YYDKDF (reference sequence). This CDR3 spans 15 amino acids. The CDR3 DNA follows: TGTGCCACCAGCAGAGACCCGGGTCCACAAGAGACCCAGTACTTC. This translates into CATSRDPGPQETQYF.